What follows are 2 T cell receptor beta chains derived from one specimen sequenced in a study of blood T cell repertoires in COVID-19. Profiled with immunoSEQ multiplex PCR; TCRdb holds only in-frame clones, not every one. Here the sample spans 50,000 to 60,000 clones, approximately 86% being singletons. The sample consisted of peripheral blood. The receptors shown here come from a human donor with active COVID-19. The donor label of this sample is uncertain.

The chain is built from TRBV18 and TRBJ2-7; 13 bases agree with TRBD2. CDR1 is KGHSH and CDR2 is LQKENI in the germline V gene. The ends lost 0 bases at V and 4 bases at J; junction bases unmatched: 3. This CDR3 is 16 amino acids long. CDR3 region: CASSPPGLAGKYEQYF. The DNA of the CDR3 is TGTGCCAGCTCACCACCGGGACTAGCGGGAAAATACGAGCAGTACTTC.

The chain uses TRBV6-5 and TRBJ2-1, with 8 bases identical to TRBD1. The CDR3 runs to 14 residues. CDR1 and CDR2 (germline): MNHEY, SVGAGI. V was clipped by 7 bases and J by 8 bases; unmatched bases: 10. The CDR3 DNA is TGTGCCAGCACCGGGACAGGTAATCTCGATGAGCAGTTCTTC. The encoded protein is CASTGTGNLDEQFF.